This TCR beta chain was identified in a study of CD8 T cells in ankylosing spondylitis. In its sample, this clonotype was seen a few times. Antigen: not known. CDR1 is LGHDT, CDR2 YNNKEL, per germline (reference sequence). The V gene lost 1 base and the J gene lost 0 bases, with 10 bases spanning the gap. The CDR3 extends over 15 amino acids. Overall study findings and caveats: Within ankylosing spondylitis blood, a TCR beta motif made up of several highly homologous variants appeared to be characteristic.

Quantitative barcoded 5'-RACE was used to prepare TCR beta libraries. MiXCR was run by TCRdb on the 5' RACE reads, yielding one entry per CDR3 protein. Of about 310,000 distinct CDR3 sequences in the sample, 20% are singletons; the top ten hold under 4%. The receptor comes from a female donor with ankylosing spondylitis or in good health (not recorded which). The sample consisted of blood, either unsorted or a sorted T cell fraction (not recorded which). The genes are TRBV3-1 and TRBJ2-7; either TRBD1 or TRBD2 may supply D (5 bases each). The CDR3 DNA sequence: TGTGCCAGCAGCCAAGCTCCAGGGAGCTCCTACGAGCAGTACTTC. This codes for CASSQAPGSSYEQYF.